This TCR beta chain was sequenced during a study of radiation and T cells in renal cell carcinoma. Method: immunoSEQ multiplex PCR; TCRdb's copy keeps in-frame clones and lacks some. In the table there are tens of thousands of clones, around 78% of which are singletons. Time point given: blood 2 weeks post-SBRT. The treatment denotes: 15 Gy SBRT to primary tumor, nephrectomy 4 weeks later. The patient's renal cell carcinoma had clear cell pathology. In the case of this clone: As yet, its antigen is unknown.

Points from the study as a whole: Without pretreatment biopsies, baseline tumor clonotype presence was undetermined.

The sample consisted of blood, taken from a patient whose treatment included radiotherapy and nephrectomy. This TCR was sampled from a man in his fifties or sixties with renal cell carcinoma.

The DNA for the CDR3 is TGTGCCAGTACAAAAATGAGCTCTGGAAACACCATATATTTT. Translation gives CASTKMSSGNTIYF. The chain joins TRBV19 to TRBJ1-3; D not resolved. The CDR3 has 14 amino acids. Looked up from germline, CDR1 is LNHDA and CDR2 is SQIVND (reference sequence). V shed 7 bases and J shed 0 bases, with 10 bases lying between them.